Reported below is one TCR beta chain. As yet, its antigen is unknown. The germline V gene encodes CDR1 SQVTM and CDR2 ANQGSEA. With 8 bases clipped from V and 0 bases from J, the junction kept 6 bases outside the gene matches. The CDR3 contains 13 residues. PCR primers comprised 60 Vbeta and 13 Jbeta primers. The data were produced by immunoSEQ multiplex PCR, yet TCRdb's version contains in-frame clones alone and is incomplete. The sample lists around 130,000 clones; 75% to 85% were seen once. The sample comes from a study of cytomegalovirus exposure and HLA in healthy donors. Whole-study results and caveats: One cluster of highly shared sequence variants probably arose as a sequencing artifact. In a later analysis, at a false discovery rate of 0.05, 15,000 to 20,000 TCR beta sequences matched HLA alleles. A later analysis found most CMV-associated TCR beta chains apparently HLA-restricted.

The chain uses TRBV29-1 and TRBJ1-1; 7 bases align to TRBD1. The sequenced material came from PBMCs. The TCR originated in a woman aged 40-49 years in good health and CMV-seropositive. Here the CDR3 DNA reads TGCAGCACGAGACAGGGTATGAACACTGAAGCTTTCTTT. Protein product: CSTRQGMNTEAFF. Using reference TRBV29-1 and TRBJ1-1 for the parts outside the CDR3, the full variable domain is SAVISQKPSRDICQRGTSLTIQCQVDSQVTMMFWYRQQPGQSLTLIATANQGSEATYESGFVIDKFPISRPNLTFSTLTVSNMSPEDSSIYLCSTRQGMNTEAFFGQGTRLTVV.